These T cell receptor beta chains were read from a single sample in a study of T cell responses to AZD1222 COVID-19 vaccine. The method was immunoSEQ multiplex PCR; TCRdb's version includes in-frame clones alone and lacks a portion of them. The top ten hold more than 5.5% of the sample, which has about 150,000 clones, approximately 87% seen once. The sequencing used peripheral blood, collected on day 0 of MenACWY control vaccination. The receptors were sampled from an adult in good health. Each CDR3 is given without its conserved first and last residue. D genes are given only for firm matches. Clone size, where shown, is once, few, many, or a class for clones that have expanded.

- TRBD1 TRBV14 ASSLGRGLRGYEQY
- - TRBV27 ASSLGTLVGKLF
- - TRBV12-3/TRBV12-4 ASSSTNEQF
- - TRBV6-6 ASGQKASYEQY
- - TRBV7-2 ASITQPASTDTQY
- - TRBV21-1 ASSKEGRGQGIHQPQH
- - TRBV6-1 ASSALILAQYQETQY
- TRBD1 TRBV2 ASHAIMPGGVNEQY
- - TRBV6-5 ASNKQGSYGYT
- - TRBV24-1 ATSDLRSSTDTQY
- - TRBV9 ASSPSDRFGGYT
- - TRBV9 ASSQGQERATIY
- - TRBV12-3/TRBV12-4 ASSLLRGSEQY
- - TRBV29-1 RALPGCVYNSPLH
- - TRBV6-5 ASRGTRVNEQF
- - TRBV7-9 ASSETGWTDTQY
- - TRBV5-4 ASRPGTGPLTEAF
- - TRBV3-1/TRBV3-2 ASSQGSSYNEQF
- - TRBV27 ASSSRTPFYYGYT
- TRBD2 TRBV28 ASSSGGEAETQY
- - TRBV18 ASLLQGAINYGYT
- TRBD1 TRBV11-3 ASSLEGQTNYGYT
- - TRBV19 ASSTIMNTEAF
- - TRBV27 ASSLRQRGQPQH
- TRBD1 TRBV6-5 ASSPQTGGNLEAF
- TRBD1 TRBV3-1/TRBV3-2 ASSQGGRQGNYGYT
- - TRBV7-3 ASSPRGDRYNEQF
few - TRBV5-1 ASSPSMGETQY
- - TRBV27 ASSLYNAGEAF
- TRBD2 TRBV2 ASRDLGGAYNEQF
- TRBD1 TRBV2 ASIRDRAGETQY
- TRBD1 TRBV7-9 ASSATGGSTDTQY
- TRBD1 TRBV6-6 ASSHGQGARIATNEKLF
- - TRBV7-2 ASTKGSGAPNYGYT